Given below is one TCR beta chain in context. Its antigen remains unidentified. The data stem from a study of cytomegalovirus exposure and HLA in healthy donors. Study findings and constraints: Whilst most TCR sequences proved rare, a subset of public TCRs occurred across many donors.

This CDR3 has 14 residues. Trimming pared 6 bases from V and 5 bases from J, leaving 19 bases between. Germline CDR1 SQVTM, CDR2 ANQGSEA. In the PCR, 60 Vbeta and 13 Jbeta primers were used. Sequencing used immunoSEQ multiplex PCR; TCRdb keeps in-frame clones, though not all of them. The sample contains under 150,000 clones, about 80% of which appear only once. The sequence derives from a male donor in good health and CMV-seronegative. The sample taken for sequencing was PBMCs. J is TRBJ1-1 and V is TRBV29-1; D remains unclear. For the CDR3, the DNA is TGCAGCGTGGAGGGTCTATATGAACAGACTGAAGCTTTCTTT. Protein product: CSVEGLYEQTEAFF.